The 9 T cell receptor beta chains below all came from one sample that was sequenced in a study of identical twins. TCRdb re-derived calls from the 5' RACE reads in MiXCR, one entry per CDR3 protein. The sample holds 400,000 to 650,000 distinct CDR3 sequences; approximately 22% are singletons and the top ten take 0.91%. The same sample was also studied in work on T cells expressing NK-cell markers.

Material: CD4+ T cells sorted from blood. The source is a woman younger than 35 in good health.

There are a few counts of this clonotype. CDR3 sequence: CSVATLSYEQYF. CDR3 coding DNA: TGCAGCGTTGCTACCTTAAGCTACGAGCAGTACTTC. The chain carries TRBV29-1 and TRBJ2-7; D gene ambiguous. Trimming left V 4 bases short and J 3 bases short, with 10 bases between. The CDR3 runs 12 residues. Germline loops: CDR1 SQVTM, CDR2 ANQGSEA.

This clonotype was detected a few times. The chain carries TRBV27 and TRBJ2-7; 8 bases line up with TRBD2. CDR1 and CDR2 from the germline V gene are MNHEY and SMNVEV (reference sequence). V shed 1 base, J shed 6 bases, and the junction held 5 bases outside the gene matches. The CDR3 length is 14 residues. The CDR3 DNA is TGTGCCAGCAGTTTATTGCGGGGGGCCCGCGAGCAGTACTTC. It translates to CASSLLRGAREQYF.

The sample holds a few counts of this clonotype. The chain joins TRBV6-5 to TRBJ2-3; D not certain. The CDR3 totals 15 residues. V shed 1 base and J shed 8 bases, with 16 bases lying between them. Germline V gives CDR1 MNHEY, CDR2 SVGAGI. The CDR3 DNA is TGTGCCAGCAGTTACTTACGAGAGACCCGAGGTACGCAGTATTTT. It codes for CASSYLRETRGTQYF.

This clonotype has only a few counts. The chain joins TRBV6-5 to TRBJ2-7, with 9 positions matching TRBD1. The CDR3 is made up of 16 amino acids. The germline gives CDR1 MNHEY, CDR2 SVGAGI. V lost 4 bases, J lost 4 bases, and 11 bases stayed unmatched. CDR3 nucleotides: TGTGCCAGCAGTTTACGGCCCGGGACAGGGCAGTACGAGCAGTACTTC. It is translated as CASSLRPGTGQYEQYF.

This clonotype occurred a few times. This chain joins TRBV6-1 and TRBJ2-1; D call uncertain. Germline loops: CDR1 MNHNS, CDR2 SASEGT. This CDR3 has 12 amino acids. Trimming shortened V by 4 bases and J by 5 bases, and 6 bases separated the two germline ends. For the CDR3, the DNA is TGTGCCAGCAGTGTTACGGACAATGAGCAGTTCTTC. Protein sequence: CASSVTDNEQFF.

The genes are TRBV6-5 and TRBJ2-1; no reliable D call. This CDR3 is built from 12 residues. Germline-derived CDR1 and CDR2 are MNHEY and SVGAGI. V lost 4 bases and J 9 bases, leaving 10 bases between the germline ends. The CDR3 DNA sequence: TGTGCCAGCAGTTCAATCGCCGGTGAGCAGTTCTTC. It is translated as CASSSIAGEQFF.

This clonotype was counted only a few times. This chain uses TRBV9 with TRBJ2-1; TRBD2 aligns across 9 bases. V shed 0 bases, J shed 4 bases, and the junction held 5 bases outside the gene matches. The germline V gene has CDR1 SGDLS and CDR2 YYNGEE. The CDR3 length is 16 residues. Here the CDR3 reads CASSVVSGSIYNEQFF. CDR3 DNA: TGTGCCAGCAGCGTAGTTAGCGGGAGTATATACAATGAGCAGTTCTTC.

This clonotype was counted between two and nine times. The J gene is TRBJ2-3, the V gene TRBV4-3; TRBD2 matches 7 bases. The CDR3 has 15 amino acids. Germline loops: CDR1 LGHNA, CDR2 YSLEER. Trimming took 0 bases from V and 1 from J; bases not matched to a gene: 1. In DNA form, the CDR3 reads TGCGCCAGCAGCCAAGATGGGGGGGGCACAGATACGCAGTATTTT. Amino acids: CASSQDGGGTDTQYF.

This clonotype was seen only a few times. The chain combines TRBV5-1 with TRBJ1-1; unclear D gene. This CDR3 spans 14 amino acids. CDR1 and CDR2 from the germline V gene are SGHRS and YFSETQ. V gave up 4 bases and J gave up 0 bases, with 10 bases separating them. CDR3 region: CASSPQRVNTEAFF. DNA of the CDR3: TGCGCCAGCAGCCCCCAGAGGGTGAACACTGAAGCTTTCTTT.